This is a list of T cell receptor beta chains from one sample in a study of T cell repertoires in Merkel cell carcinoma. Profiled with immunoSEQ multiplex PCR; TCRdb holds only in-frame clones, not every one. Seen here are 13,000 to 15,000 clones, over 60% observed once, and the top ten hold 17%. The sample was tumor tissue. Source of these receptors: an adult with Merkel cell carcinoma. Each CDR3 is given with its conserved first and last residue. The D gene is left open where the match is weak. Part of the rows lack a size; the others show once, few, many or a class for expanded clones.

v_call,clone_size,d_call,j_call,cdr3_length,cdr3_nt,cdr3_aa
TRBV19,few,TRBD1,TRBJ1-2,19,TGTGCCAGTAGTATCTCGTCCGGGACAGGGACTCGGGCTGGCTATGGCTACACCTTC,CASSISSGTGTRAGYGYTF
TRBV19,-,-,TRBJ1-6,13,TGTGCCAGTACTTGGGCGACGAATTCACCCCTCCACTTT,CASTWATNSPLHF
TRBV29-1,-,-,TRBJ1-2,12,TGCAGCGTTCGTACAGGGTTGTATGGCTACACCTTC,CSVRTGLYGYTF
TRBV2,-,-,TRBJ2-5,14,TGTGCCAGCAGTGAAAGGCTAGCACAAGAGACCCAGTACTTC,CASSERLAQETQYF
TRBV18,-,-,TRBJ1-5,15,TGTGCCAGCTCCACCAGAGGGGATGGGAATCAGCCCCAGCATTTT,CASSTRGDGNQPQHF
TRBV3-1/TRBV3-2,-,-,TRBJ1-6,15,TGTGCCAGCAGCCAAGAAAGCTCCTATAATTCACCCCTCCACTTT,CASSQESSYNSPLHF
TRBV4-1,-,-,TRBJ1-1,15,TGCGCCAGCAGCCCAGGCGTCAAGATACCCCTCGAAGCTTTCTTT,CASSPGVKIPLEAFF
TRBV27,-,TRBD2,TRBJ2-1,16,TGTGCCAGTAACCCAGGGACTAGCGGGAGGGGGAATGAGCAGTTCTTC,CASNPGTSGRGNEQFF
TRBV24-1,few,TRBD2,TRBJ2-1,15,TGTGCCACCAGTGGAAGGACTAGCGGCGTGGATGAGCAGTTCTTC,CATSGRTSGVDEQFF
TRBV7-8,-,TRBD1,TRBJ1-6,14,TGTGCCAGCAGCTTGGACAGGAGCTATTCACCCCTCCACTTT,CASSLDRSYSPLHF
TRBV2,-,TRBD2,TRBJ2-5,13,TGTGCCAGCAGTGGGACTAGCGGAGAGACCCAGTACTTC,CASSGTSGETQYF
TRBV7-3,once,-,TRBJ1-3,18,TGTGCCAGCAGCTTCGTTATTGGGGGGCCGGTTTCTGGAAACACCATATATTTT,CASSFVIGGPVSGNTIYF
TRBV7-3,-,TRBD2,TRBJ2-7,15,TGTGCCAGCAGCTTATACGGGGGGGTCCCCTACGAGCAGTACTTC,CASSLYGGVPYEQYF
TRBV6-5,-,-,TRBJ2-7,10,TGTGCCAGCAGTCGATACGAGCAGTACTTC,CASSRYEQYF
TRBV6-2/TRBV6-3,once,-,TRBJ1-5,13,TGTGCCAGCAGTTACTCTGTACCACCGCCCCAGCATTTT,CASSYSVPPPQHF
TRBV5-8,-,-,TRBJ2-5,11,TGTGCCAGCAGTAAGGGCTGGGCCCAGTACTTC,CASSKGWAQYF
TRBV5-4,-,-,TRBJ1-1,14,TGTGCCAGCAGCTTAGGCGGCTCTTTGACTGAAGCTTTCTTT,CASSLGGSLTEAFF
TRBV11-3,large,TRBD1,TRBJ1-1,16,TGTGCCAGCAGCTTAGGGGACAGGGGGCTTTTCACTGAAGCTTTCTTT,CASSLGDRGLFTEAFF
TRBV7-9,-,-,TRBJ1-1,13,TGTGCCAGCAGCGCCGGGGGAGCTACTGAAGCTTTCTTT,CASSAGGATEAFF
TRBV7-2,-,-,TRBJ1-2,14,TGTGCCAGCAGCCCAGCAGGGGCCGACTATGGCTACACCTTC,CASSPAGADYGYTF
TRBV29-1,-,TRBD2,TRBJ2-1,14,TGCAGCGTTGAGGTCAGCGGGGGGGAGACTGAGCAGTTCTTC,CSVEVSGGETEQFF
TRBV27,-,-,TRBJ1-1,15,TGTGCCAGCAGCCACAGTCAGGTTCGAGGATCTGAAGCTTTCTTT,CASSHSQVRGSEAFF
TRBV6-5,-,TRBD2,TRBJ2-1,14,TGTGCCAGCAGGGATCTAGCGGACTACAATGAGCAGTTCTTC,CASRDLADYNEQFF
TRBV12-5,few,-,TRBJ1-2,15,TGTGCTAGTGGTTTGGTAGAATGGGCAGTTAATGGCTACACCTTC,CASGLVEWAVNGYTF